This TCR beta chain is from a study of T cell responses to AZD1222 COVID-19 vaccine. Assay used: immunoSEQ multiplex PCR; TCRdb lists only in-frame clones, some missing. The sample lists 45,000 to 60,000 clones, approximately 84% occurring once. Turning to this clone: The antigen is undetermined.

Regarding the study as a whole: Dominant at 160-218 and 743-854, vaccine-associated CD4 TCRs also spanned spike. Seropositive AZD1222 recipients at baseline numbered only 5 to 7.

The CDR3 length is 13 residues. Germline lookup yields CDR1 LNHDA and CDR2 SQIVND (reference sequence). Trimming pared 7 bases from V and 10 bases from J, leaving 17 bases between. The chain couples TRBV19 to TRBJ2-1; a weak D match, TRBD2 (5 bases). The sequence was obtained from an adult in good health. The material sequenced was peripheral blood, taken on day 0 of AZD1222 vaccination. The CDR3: CASMWTSRGEQFF. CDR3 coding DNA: TGTGCCAGTATGTGGACTTCCCGTGGGGAGCAGTTCTTC. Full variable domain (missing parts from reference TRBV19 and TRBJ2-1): DGGITQSPKYLFRKEGQNVTLSCEQNLNHDAMYWYRQDPGQGLRLIYYSQIVNDFQKGDIAEGYSVSREKKESFPLTVTSAQKNPTAFYLCASMWTSRGEQFFGPGTRLTVL.